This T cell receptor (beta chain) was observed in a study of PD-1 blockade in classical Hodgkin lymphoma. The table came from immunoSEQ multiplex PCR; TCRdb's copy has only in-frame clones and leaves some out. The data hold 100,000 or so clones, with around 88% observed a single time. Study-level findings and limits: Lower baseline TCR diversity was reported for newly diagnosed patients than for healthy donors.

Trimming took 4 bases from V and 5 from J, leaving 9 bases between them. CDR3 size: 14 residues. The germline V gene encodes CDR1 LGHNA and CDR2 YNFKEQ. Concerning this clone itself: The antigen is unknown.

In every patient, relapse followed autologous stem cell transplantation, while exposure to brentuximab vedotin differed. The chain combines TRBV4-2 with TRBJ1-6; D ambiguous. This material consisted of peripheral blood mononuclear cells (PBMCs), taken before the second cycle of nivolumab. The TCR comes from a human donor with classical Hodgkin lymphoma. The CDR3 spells CASSLYLNNSPLHF. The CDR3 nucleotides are TGTGCCAGCAGCCTGTACCTTAATAATTCACCCCTCCACTTT.